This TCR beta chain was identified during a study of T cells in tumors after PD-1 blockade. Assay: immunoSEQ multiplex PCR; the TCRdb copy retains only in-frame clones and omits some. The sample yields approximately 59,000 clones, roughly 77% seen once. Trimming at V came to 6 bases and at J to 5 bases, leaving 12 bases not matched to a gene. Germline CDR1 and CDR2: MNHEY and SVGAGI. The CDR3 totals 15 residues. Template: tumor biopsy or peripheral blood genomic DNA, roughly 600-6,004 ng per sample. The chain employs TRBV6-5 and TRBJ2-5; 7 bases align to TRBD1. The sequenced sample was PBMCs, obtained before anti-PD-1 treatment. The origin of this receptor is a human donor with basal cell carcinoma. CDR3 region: CASRFTGAGMETQYF. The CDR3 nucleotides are TGTGCCAGCAGATTTACAGGGGCCGGAATGGAGACCCAGTACTTC.